This T cell receptor (beta chain) was identified during a study of identical twins (dated by TCRdb to about 2016). The study in broad terms: To test whether fetal clonotypes persist, this study deep-sequenced TCR alpha and beta repertoires from monozygotic twins, from unrelated adults of various ages, and from cord blood. Replicate twin experiments were performed at different times using different library preparation protocols to rule out contamination.

Every donor was a healthy Caucasian. The twin cohort consisted of three pairs of female monozygotic twins, all aged 18 to 29 years. Positive isolation kits from Invitrogen were used to isolate the CD4+ and CD8+ T cell populations. What the authors observed across the whole study: Compared with coincidental sharing between unrelated individuals, an excess of low generation-probability sequences was observed among out-of-frame TCR alpha sequences shared between twins. In beta out-of-frame sequences, excess twin sharing was weaker, because having fewer shared sequences lowered the signal-to-noise ratio. Zero-insertion analyses could be partly confounded by invariant T cells such as MAIT and iNKT, although diverse VJ usage argued against such confounding for most clonotypes. Fewer insertions were carried by abundant cord blood beta clonotypes; a weaker similar trend was observed in young adult naive repertoires, while no such trend was observed in memory repertoires. In monozygotic twins, recombination models systematically underestimated out-of-frame TCR alpha sharing, but the models matched the sharing seen between unrelated individuals. Because the same donors could not be followed over many years, conclusions were based on cross-sectional statistical analysis.

This clonotype was observed a handful of times. Its antigen is unknown. Base qualities are missing; no much larger clone stands one base away. Receptors were amplified or captured by 5' RACE. The instrument given in TCRdb is Illumina HiSeq 2000. A universal primer binding site was introduced by template switching, and a unique molecular identifier was present in the final cDNA, enabling accurate counting of TCR cDNA molecules. First-strand cDNA for TCR alpha and beta chains was synthesized from specific primers in the conserved constant-segment region. Each cDNA library was double barcoded, with a SMART-Mk sample barcode plus Illumina barcodes, to control for contamination. TruSeq adapter sequences along with Illumina sample barcodes were introduced in two successive PCR steps. The TCR alpha and beta cDNA libraries were sequenced on the Illumina HiSeq platform using custom primers. Turning to the authors' computational methods: Unique molecular identifiers were extracted from raw reads with MiGEC, and CDR3 positions were determined with MiXCR. For each individual, recombination models were inferred using an EM algorithm with the repgenHMM and IGoR tools. The tcR package in R was used for shared clonotype analysis, with sharing normalized by the product of cloneset sizes. To study raw recombination free of thymic and clonal selection effects, out-of-frame nonproductive sequences were analyzed. The public reads were run again by TCRdb, first through fastp at Q25 and then through MiXCR, and only productive beta chains were kept. Rows with one shared CDR3 protein collapse into an entry with the most common genes and DNA. It is TCRdb's table, rather than the study itself, that gives the V and J calls and clone size. The sample table records about 460,000 distinct CDR3 sequences; 14% of these occur just once. Of the sample, roughly 0.56% is held by the ten largest clones.

Per the germline V gene, SGHTA is the CDR1 and FQGNSA is the CDR2. Relative to germline, V is 5 bases shorter and J is 3 bases shorter, with 10 bases between their ends. Including the terminal cysteine and phenylalanine, the CDR3 comprises 13 residues. The entry retains the CDR3 DNA only, 39 bases that are in frame from base 1. These data were likewise used in another study, on yellow fever vaccine responses in identical twins. The second study's authors report: According to the authors, in identical twins the way T cells responded to vaccination appeared partly convergent and partly personalized. In identical twins, the study followed T cell clones that responded to the vaccine with precision.

The sequence is built from TRBV7-2 and TRBJ2-5, with a tentative D gene TRBD1 over 6 matching bases. The sample was CD4+ T cells sorted from blood. The receptor was derived from a young woman in good health. The CDR3 region has the sequence CASSKQGEETQYF. The DNA reads TGTGCCAGCAGCAAACAGGGTGAAGAGACCCAGTACTTC. With all but the CDR3 taken from the reference TRBV7-2 and TRBJ2-5 genes, the full variable domain is: GAGVSQSPSNKVTEKGKDVELRCDPISGHTALYWYRQSLGQGLEFLIYFQGNSAPDKSGLPSDRFSAERTGGSVSTLTIQRTQQEDSAVYLCASSKQGEETQYFGPGTRLLVL.